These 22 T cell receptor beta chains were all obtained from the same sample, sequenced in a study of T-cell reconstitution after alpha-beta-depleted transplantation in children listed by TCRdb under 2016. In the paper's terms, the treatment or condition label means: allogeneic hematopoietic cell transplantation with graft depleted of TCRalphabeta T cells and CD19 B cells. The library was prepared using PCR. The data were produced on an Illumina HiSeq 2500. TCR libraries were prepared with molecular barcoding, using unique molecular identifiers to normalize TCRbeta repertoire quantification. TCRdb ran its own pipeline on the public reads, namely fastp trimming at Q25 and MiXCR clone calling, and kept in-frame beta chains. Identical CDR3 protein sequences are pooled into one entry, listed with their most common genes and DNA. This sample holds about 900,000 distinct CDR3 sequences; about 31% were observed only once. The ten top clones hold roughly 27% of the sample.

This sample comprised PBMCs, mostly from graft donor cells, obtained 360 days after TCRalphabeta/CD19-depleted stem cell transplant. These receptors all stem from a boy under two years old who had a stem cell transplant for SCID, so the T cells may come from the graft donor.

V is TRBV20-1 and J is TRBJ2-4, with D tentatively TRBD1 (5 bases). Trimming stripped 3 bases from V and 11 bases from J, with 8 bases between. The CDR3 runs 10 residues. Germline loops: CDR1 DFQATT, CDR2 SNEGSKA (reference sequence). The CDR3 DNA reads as TGCAGTGCTAGCTGGGGCGTTCAGTACTTC. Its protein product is CSASWGVQYF.

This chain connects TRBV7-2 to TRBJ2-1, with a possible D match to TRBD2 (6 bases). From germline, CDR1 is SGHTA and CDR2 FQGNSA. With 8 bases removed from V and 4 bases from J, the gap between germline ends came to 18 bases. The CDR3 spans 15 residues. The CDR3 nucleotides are TGTGCCAGCTCCCGCGGGGTAAACAATTACAATGAGCAGTTCTTC. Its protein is CASSRGVNNYNEQFF.

CDR3 sequence (DNA): TGCAGTGCTAGAGATAATACGGGGGGCCAATACTACAATGAGCAGTTCTTC. Translated: CSARDNTGGQYYNEQFF. The chain employs TRBV20-1 and TRBJ2-1; TRBD2 might be the D (7 bases). The germline V gene encodes CDR1 DFQATT and CDR2 SNEGSKA (reference sequence). Between the trimmed V and J ends, which lost 0 bases and 3 bases, there was a span of 18 bases. The CDR3 loop spans 17 amino acids.

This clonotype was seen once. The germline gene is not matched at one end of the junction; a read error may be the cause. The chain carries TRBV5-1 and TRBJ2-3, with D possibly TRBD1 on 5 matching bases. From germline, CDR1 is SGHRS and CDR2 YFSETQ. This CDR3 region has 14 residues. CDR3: CASSLRRGTDTKYF. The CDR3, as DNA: TGCGCCAGCAGCTTGCGAAGGGGTACAGATACGAAGTATTTT.

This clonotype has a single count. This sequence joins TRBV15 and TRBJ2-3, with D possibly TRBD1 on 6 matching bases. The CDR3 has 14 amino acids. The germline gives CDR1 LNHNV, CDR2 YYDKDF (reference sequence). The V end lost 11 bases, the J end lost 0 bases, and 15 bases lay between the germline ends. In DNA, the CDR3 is TGTGCCGCCAAGACAGGACATAGCACAGATACGCAGTATTTT. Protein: CAAKTGHSTDTQYF. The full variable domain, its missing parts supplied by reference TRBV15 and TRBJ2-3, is DAMVIQNPRYQVTQFGKPVTLSCSQTLNHNVMYWYQQKSSQAPKLLFHYYDKDFNNEADTPDNFQSRRPNTSFCFLDIRSPGLGDTAMYLCAAKTGHSTDTQYFGPGTRLTVL.

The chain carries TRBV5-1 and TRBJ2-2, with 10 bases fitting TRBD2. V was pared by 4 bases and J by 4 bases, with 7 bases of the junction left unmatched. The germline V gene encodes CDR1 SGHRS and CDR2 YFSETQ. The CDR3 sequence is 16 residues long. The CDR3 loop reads CASSQLTSGRTGELFF. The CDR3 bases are TGCGCCAGCAGCCAGTTGACTAGCGGGCGCACCGGGGAGCTGTTTTTT.

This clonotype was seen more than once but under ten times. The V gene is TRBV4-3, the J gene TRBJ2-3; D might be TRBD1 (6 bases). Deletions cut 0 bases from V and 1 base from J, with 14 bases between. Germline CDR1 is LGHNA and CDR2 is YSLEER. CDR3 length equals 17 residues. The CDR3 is CASSQELGGLGTDTQYF. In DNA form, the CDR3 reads TGCGCCAGCAGCCAAGAACTAGGGGGTCTGGGCACAGATACGCAGTATTTT.

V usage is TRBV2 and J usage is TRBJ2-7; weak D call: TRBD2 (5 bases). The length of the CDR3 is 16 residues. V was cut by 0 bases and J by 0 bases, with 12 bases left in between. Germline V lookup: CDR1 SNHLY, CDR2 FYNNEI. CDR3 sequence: CASSEARGVSSYEQYF. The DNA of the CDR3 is TGTGCCAGCAGTGAAGCTCGGGGTGTTAGCTCCTACGAGCAGTACTTC.

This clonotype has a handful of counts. The CDR3 bases are TGTGCCAGCAACACACACCGACAGGGACCAGGCAATGAGCAGTTCTTC. This sequence encodes CASNTHRQGPGNEQFF. The rearrangement joins TRBV12-3 or TRBV12-4 to TRBJ2-1; 7 positions agree with TRBD1. This CDR3 region has 16 residues. The junction had 15 bases not matched to a gene; V was cut back by 7 bases and J by 6 bases.

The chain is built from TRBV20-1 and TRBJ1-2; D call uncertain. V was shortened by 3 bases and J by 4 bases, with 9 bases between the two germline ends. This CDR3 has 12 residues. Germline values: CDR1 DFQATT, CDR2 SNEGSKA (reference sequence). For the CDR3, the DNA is TGCAGTGCTAGCGGGAATTTCTATGGCTACACCTTC. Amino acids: CSASGNFYGYTF.

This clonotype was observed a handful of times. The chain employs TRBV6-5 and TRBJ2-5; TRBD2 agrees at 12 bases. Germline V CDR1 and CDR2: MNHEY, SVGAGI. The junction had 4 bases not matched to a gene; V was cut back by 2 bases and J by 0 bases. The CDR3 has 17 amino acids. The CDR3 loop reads CASSYSGLAGYQETQYF. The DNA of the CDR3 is TGTGCCAGCAGTTACAGCGGACTAGCGGGGTACCAAGAGACCCAGTACTTC.

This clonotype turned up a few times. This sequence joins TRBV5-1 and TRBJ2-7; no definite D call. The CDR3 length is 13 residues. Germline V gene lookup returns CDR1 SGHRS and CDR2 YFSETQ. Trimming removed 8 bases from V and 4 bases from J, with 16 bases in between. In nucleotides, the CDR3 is TGCGCCAGTACTGGATGGGTGAGGTACGAGCAGTACTTC. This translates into CASTGWVRYEQYF.

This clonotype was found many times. CDR3 in amino acids: CASSQGRTLMYF. The CDR3 DNA reads TGTGCCAGCAGCCAAGGACGGACTTTGATGTACTTC. The chain is built from TRBV3-1 and TRBJ2-7; D possibly corresponds to TRBD2 (5 bases). Trimming removed 1 base from V and 12 bases from J, with 13 bases in between. CDR1 is LGHDT, CDR2 YNNKEL, per germline (reference sequence). The CDR3 runs 12 residues.

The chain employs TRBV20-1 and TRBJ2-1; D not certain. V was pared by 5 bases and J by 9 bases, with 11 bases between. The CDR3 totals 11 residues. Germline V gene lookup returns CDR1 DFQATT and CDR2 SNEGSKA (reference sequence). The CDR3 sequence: CSAASQREQFF. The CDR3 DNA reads TGCAGTGCTGCCTCCCAGCGTGAGCAGTTCTTC.

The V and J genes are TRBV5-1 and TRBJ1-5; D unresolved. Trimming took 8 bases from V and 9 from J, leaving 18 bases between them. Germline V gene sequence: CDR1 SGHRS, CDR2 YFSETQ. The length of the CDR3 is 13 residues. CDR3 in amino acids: CARSRSAWRPQHF. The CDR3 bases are TGCGCCAGATCGAGGAGTGCATGGAGGCCCCAGCATTTT.

CDR3 DNA: TGCGCCAGCAGCTTGTCGAATTCCCAAGAGACCCAGTACTTC. The encoded protein is CASSLSNSQETQYF. This chain connects TRBV5-1 to TRBJ2-5, with D uncertain. CDR1 is SGHRS, CDR2 YFSETQ, per germline. The CDR3 has 14 residues. Trimming cost V 1 base and J 1 base, with 8 bases left between them.

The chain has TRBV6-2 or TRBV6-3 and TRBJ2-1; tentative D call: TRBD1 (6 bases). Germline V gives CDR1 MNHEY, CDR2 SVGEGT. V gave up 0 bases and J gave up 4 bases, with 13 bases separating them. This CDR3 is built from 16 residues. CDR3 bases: TGTGCCAGCAGTTACTCGACCGGGACACCTTACAATGAGCAGTTCTTC. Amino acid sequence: CASSYSTGTPYNEQFF.

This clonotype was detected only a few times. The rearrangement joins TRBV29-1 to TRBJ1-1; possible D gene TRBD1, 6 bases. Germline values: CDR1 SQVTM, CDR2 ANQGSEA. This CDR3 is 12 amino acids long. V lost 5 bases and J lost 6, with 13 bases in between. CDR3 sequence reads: CSVLRGGSEAFF. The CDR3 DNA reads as TGCAGCGTTCTGAGGGGGGGCTCTGAAGCTTTCTTT.

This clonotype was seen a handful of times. The CDR3 here is CASLRGGRYQETQYF. The CDR3 DNA reads TGTGCCAGCTTGAGGGGGGGACGGTACCAAGAGACCCAGTACTTC. This chain uses TRBV2 with TRBJ2-5, with a tentative D call TRBD2 (7 bases). The germline CDR1 and CDR2 sequences are SNHLY and FYNNEI. V lost 8 bases to trimming and J lost 0 bases, with 16 bases between them. This CDR3 is built from 15 residues.

This chain's CDR3 is CASSGWGGGTKNTGELFF. CDR3 DNA sequence: TGTGCCAGCAGTGGCTGGGGGGGGGGGACAAAGAACACCGGGGAGCTGTTTTTT. The rearrangement uses TRBV2 and TRBJ2-2; the D gene is possibly TRBD2 (7 bases). The V end lost 4 bases, the J end lost 1 base, and 19 bases lay between the germline ends. The germline V gene encodes CDR1 SNHLY and CDR2 FYNNEI. The CDR3 is 18 amino acids.

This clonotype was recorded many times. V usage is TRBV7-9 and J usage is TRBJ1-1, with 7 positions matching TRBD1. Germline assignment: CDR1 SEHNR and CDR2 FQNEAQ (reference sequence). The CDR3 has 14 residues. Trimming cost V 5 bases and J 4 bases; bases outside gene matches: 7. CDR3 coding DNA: TGTGCCAGCAGCGGACAAACAGGGGCCACTGAAGCTTTCTTT. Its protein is CASSGQTGATEAFF. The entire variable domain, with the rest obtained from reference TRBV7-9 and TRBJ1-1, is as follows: DTGVSQNPRHKITKRGQNVTFRCDPISEHNRLYWYRQTLGQGPEFLTYFQNEAQLEKSRLLSDRFSAERPKGSFSTLEIQRTEQGDSAMYLCASSGQTGATEAFFGQGTRLTVV.

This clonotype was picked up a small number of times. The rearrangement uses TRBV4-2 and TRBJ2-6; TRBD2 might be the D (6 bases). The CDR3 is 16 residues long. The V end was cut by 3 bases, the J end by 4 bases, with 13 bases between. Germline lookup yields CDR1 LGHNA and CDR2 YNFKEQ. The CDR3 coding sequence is TGTGCCAGCAGCCAGGGGGGAAATACAGGGGCCAACGTCCTGACTTTC. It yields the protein CASSQGGNTGANVLTF.